The 5 T cell receptor beta chains in this list originate from one sample, sequenced in a study of blood T cells in healthy people across ages (dated by TCRdb to 2014 to 2015). Libraries were prepared through 5' RACE. The sequencing machine was an Illumina HiSeq 2500. A second roughly 6 to 12 cycle PCR used a sample-barcoded 5' primer and a J-beta primer mix. TCRdb passed the public sequencing reads through fastp at Q25 and MiXCR, retaining productive beta sequences. When rows share a CDR3 protein, they turn into one entry using the most common DNA and genes. For this sample the table gives 800,000 or so distinct CDR3 sequences, of which roughly 25% were detected only once. Approximately 3.7% of the sample is held by the ten biggest clonotypes. This same sample was also taken into another study, of T cells of mothers and their children.

Sequenced: blood. These receptors originate from a boy aged 10-17 years in good health.

This chain uses TRBV18 with TRBJ2-5; 8 bases line up with TRBD1. TRBJ2-1 matches the DNA end more closely, so the J call is doubtful. Germline V gene sequence: CDR1 KGHSH, CDR2 LQKENI. The CDR3 runs to 16 residues. The CDR3 reads CASSLLFGTGLNEQFF. CDR3 sequence (DNA): TGTGCCAGCTCACTTCTATTCGGGACAGGTTTGAATGAGCAGTTCTTC.

The chain uses TRBV13 and TRBJ1-1; D perhaps matches TRBD1 (6 bases). The length of the CDR3 is 12 residues. V was shortened by 5 bases and J by 7 bases, with 11 bases between the two germline ends. CDR1 is PRHDT and CDR2 is FYEKMQ in the germline V gene (reference sequence). CDR3 protein: CASSLRGFEAFF. The CDR3 DNA reads TGTGCCAGCAGCCTTAGGGGGTTTGAAGCTTTCTTT.

J is TRBJ2-5 and V is TRBV4-1; maybe TRBD2 (5 bases). The J call may be faulty, since TRBJ2-1 better matches the DNA end. The CDR3 has 17 amino acids. Per germline, CDR1 MGHRA and CDR2 YSYEKL. CDR3 residues: CASSQESGSASNNEQFF. DNA for the CDR3: TGCGCCAGCAGCCAAGAATCGGGGAGCGCCTCAAACAATGAGCAGTTCTTC.

This clonotype has more than one count but fewer than ten. V is TRBV15 and J is TRBJ1-5; D ambiguous. V lost 5 bases to trimming and J lost 5 bases, with 10 bases between them. This CDR3 is 13 amino acids long. The V gene's germline CDR1 is LNHNV and CDR2 YYDKDF (reference sequence). The CDR3, as DNA: TGTGCCACCAGCTTCCGACAAGATCAGCCCCAGCATTTT. Translation: CATSFRQDQPQHF.

V and J are TRBV20-1 and TRBJ2-5; the match to TRBD2 covers 7 bases. Matching the DNA end better, TRBJ2-7 makes the J call doubtful. Germline V gene sequence: CDR1 DFQATT, CDR2 SNEGSKA (reference sequence). The CDR3 is 15 amino acids. In DNA, the CDR3 is TGCAGTGCTAGAGATACTCGGGAGGCGTCGAACGAGCAGTACTTC. Its protein is CSARDTREASNEQYF.